What follows is one T cell receptor (beta chain) and its context. PCR was performed using 60 Vbeta and 13 Jbeta primers. Some clones are missing from TCRdb's copy, which holds only in-frame ones; the method was immunoSEQ multiplex PCR. The sample includes 170,000 or so clones, 80% to 85% of them seen just once. These data come from a study of cytomegalovirus exposure and HLA in healthy donors. Trimming removed 5 bases from V and 1 base from J, with 17 bases in between. The CDR3 covers 16 residues. CDR1 and CDR2 (germline): SGHRS, YFSETQ. The sample comprised PBMCs. The V gene is TRBV5-1, the J gene TRBJ2-3; D might be TRBD1 (7 bases). The source of this sequence is a man aged 45 to 65 in good health and CMV-seronegative. CDR3 DNA sequence: TGCGCCAGCAGTGAGTCAGGGGGGCCAGGCACAGATACGCAGTATTTT. Protein: CASSESGGPGTDTQYF. Drawing the rest from reference TRBV5-1 and TRBJ2-3, the complete variable domain is KAGVTQTPRYLIKTRGQQVTLSCSPISGHRSVSWYQQTPGQGLQFLFEYFSETQRNKGNFPGRFSGRQFSNSRSEMNVSTLELGDSALYLCASSESGGPGTDTQYFGPGTRLTVL.